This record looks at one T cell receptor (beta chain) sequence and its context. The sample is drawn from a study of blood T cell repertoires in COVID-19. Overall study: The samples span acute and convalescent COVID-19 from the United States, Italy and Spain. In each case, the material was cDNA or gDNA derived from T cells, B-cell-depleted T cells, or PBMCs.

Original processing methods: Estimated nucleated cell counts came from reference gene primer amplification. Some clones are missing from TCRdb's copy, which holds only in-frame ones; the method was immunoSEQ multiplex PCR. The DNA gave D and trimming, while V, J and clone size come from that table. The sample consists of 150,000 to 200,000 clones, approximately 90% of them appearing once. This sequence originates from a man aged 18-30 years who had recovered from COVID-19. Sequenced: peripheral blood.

The CDR3 loop is CSVVREGGEAFF. In DNA, the CDR3 is TGCAGCGTCGTTCGGGAAGGTGGTGAAGCTTTCTTT. The genes are TRBV29-1 and TRBJ1-1; D unclear. Germline V lookup: CDR1 SQVTM, CDR2 ANQGSEA. This CDR3 has 12 residues. The V end was cut by 6 bases, the J end by 7 bases, with 15 bases between.